Listed below are T cell receptor beta chains from one sample, sequenced in a study of CD8 T cells in Susac syndrome. TCRdb recomputed calls from the immunoSEQ multiplex PCR reads with MiXCR, one row per CDR3 protein. In the table there are 150,000 to 160,000 distinct CDR3 sequences, about 95% of which are singletons. Sequencing input: CD8+ T cells from PBMCs. The receptors stem from a human donor with multiple sclerosis. CDR3s include the opening cysteine and the closing phenylalanine or tryptophan. A D gene is named only where the DNA matches it firmly. A row's size may be missing; if present it is once, few, many or a size class.

v_gene: TRBV4-2; abundance: -; j_gene: TRBJ1-1; d_gene: -; CDR3aa: CASSPSGGTYTEAFF; CDR3nt: TGTGCCAGCAGCCCTTCGGGAGGGACTTACACTGAAGCTTTCTTT
v_gene: TRBV3-1; abundance: few; j_gene: TRBJ2-7; d_gene: TRBD1; CDR3aa: CASSQEGTGVYEQYF; CDR3nt: TGTGCCAGCAGCCAAGAGGGGACAGGGGTTTACGAGCAGTACTTC
v_gene: TRBV20-1; abundance: -; j_gene: TRBJ2-5; d_gene: -; CDR3aa: CSARETASAETQYF; CDR3nt: TGCAGTGCTAGAGAGACAGCATCGGCGGAGACCCAGTACTTC
v_gene: TRBV18; abundance: once; j_gene: TRBJ2-1; d_gene: -; CDR3aa: CASSPPVGANEQFF; CDR3nt: TGTGCCAGCTCACCACCGGTGGGGGCGAATGAGCAGTTCTTC
v_gene: TRBV4-1; abundance: -; j_gene: TRBJ2-5; d_gene: -; CDR3aa: CASSQSGSGETQYF; CDR3nt: TGCGCCAGCAGCCAATCGGGGTCTGGAGAGACCCAGTACTTC
v_gene: TRBV30; abundance: -; j_gene: TRBJ1-1; d_gene: -; CDR3aa: CACYKGDTEAFF; CDR3nt: TGTGCCTGCTACAAGGGGGACACTGAAGCTTTCTTT
v_gene: TRBV29-1; abundance: -; j_gene: TRBJ2-7; d_gene: TRBD1; CDR3aa: CSVELTGVEQYF; CDR3nt: TGCAGCGTTGAGTTAACAGGGGTCGAGCAGTACTTC
v_gene: TRBV21-1; abundance: -; j_gene: TRBJ2-1; d_gene: -; CDR3aa: CASKRGRAPF; CDR3nt: TGTGCCAGCAAACGGGGCCGCGCTCCCTTC
v_gene: TRBV18; abundance: -; j_gene: TRBJ2-3; d_gene: -; CDR3aa: CASRAPGAGSTDTQYF; CDR3nt: TGTGCCAGCCGGGCCCCAGGGGCTGGGAGCACAGATACGCAGTATTTT
v_gene: TRBV29-1; abundance: -; j_gene: TRBJ2-1; d_gene: -; CDR3aa: CSVLPLSRGVVWEQFF; CDR3nt: TGCAGCGTTCTCCCCCTTTCCAGGGGGGTTGTGTGGGAGCAGTTCTTC
v_gene: TRBV19; abundance: -; j_gene: TRBJ1-6; d_gene: -; CDR3aa: CASSDVKQALNSPLHF; CDR3nt: TGTGCCAGTAGTGACGTTAAACAGGCGCTCAATTCACCCCTCCACTTT
v_gene: TRBV24-1; abundance: -; j_gene: TRBJ2-2; d_gene: TRBD1; CDR3aa: CATQGVDNELFF; CDR3nt: TGTGCCACCCAGGGGGTGGACAATGAGCTGTTTTTT
v_gene: TRBV25-1; abundance: -; j_gene: TRBJ1-2; d_gene: -; CDR3aa: CASSAVDYGYTF; CDR3nt: TGTGCCAGCAGTGCCGTCGACTATGGCTACACCTTC
v_gene: TRBV20-1; abundance: -; j_gene: TRBJ1-1; d_gene: -; CDR3aa: CSAPKGRWMNTEAFF; CDR3nt: TGCAGTGCTCCTAAAGGGCGGTGGATGAACACTGAAGCTTTCTTT
v_gene: TRBV9; abundance: -; j_gene: TRBJ2-4; d_gene: TRBD2; CDR3aa: CASSVGLAGAKNIQYF; CDR3nt: TGTGCCAGCAGCGTTGGACTAGCCGGAGCCAAAAACATTCAGTACTTC
v_gene: TRBV12-3/TRBV12-4; abundance: -; j_gene: TRBJ1-2; d_gene: -; CDR3aa: CASSTTALFYGYTF; CDR3nt: TGTGCCAGCAGTACAACAGCGCTATTCTATGGCTACACCTTC
v_gene: TRBV5-6; abundance: -; j_gene: TRBJ2-2; d_gene: -; CDR3aa: CASSLDTAGELFF; CDR3nt: TGTGCCAGCAGCTTGGACACGGCCGGGGAGCTGTTTTTT
v_gene: TRBV11-2; abundance: -; j_gene: TRBJ2-1; d_gene: -; CDR3aa: CASSPRGNYNEQFF; CDR3nt: TGTGCCAGCAGCCCGAGGGGGAACTACAATGAGCAGTTCTTC
v_gene: TRBV30; abundance: -; j_gene: TRBJ2-1; d_gene: -; CDR3aa: CAWSSLGPDRTYNEQFF; CDR3nt: TGTGCCTGGAGCTCCCTGGGACCGGACCGTACCTACAATGAGCAGTTCTTC
v_gene: TRBV3-1; abundance: once; j_gene: TRBJ1-6; d_gene: -; CDR3aa: CASSPLDSPTYNSPLHF; CDR3nt: TGTGCCAGCAGCCCTCTTGATAGCCCGACGTATAATTCACCCCTCCACTTT
v_gene: TRBV29-1; abundance: -; j_gene: TRBJ2-5; d_gene: TRBD1; CDR3aa: CSVVEGQGFIETQYF; CDR3nt: TGCAGCGTCGTCGAGGGACAGGGTTTTATTGAGACCCAGTACTTC
v_gene: TRBV15; abundance: -; j_gene: TRBJ2-6; d_gene: -; CDR3aa: CATSRALGDPGANVLTF; CDR3nt: TGTGCCACCAGCAGAGCTTTGGGGGATCCGGGGGCCAACGTCCTGACTTTC
v_gene: TRBV3-1; abundance: -; j_gene: TRBJ1-3; d_gene: TRBD1; CDR3aa: CASSQGTGSGNTIYF; CDR3nt: TGTGCCAGCAGCCAAGGGACAGGCTCTGGAAACACCATATATTTT
v_gene: TRBV11-2; abundance: -; j_gene: TRBJ1-1; d_gene: TRBD1; CDR3aa: CASSLGFKGALTEAFF; CDR3nt: TGTGCCAGCAGCTTGGGATTCAAGGGGGCGCTCACTGAAGCTTTCTTT
v_gene: TRBV27; abundance: -; j_gene: TRBJ1-2; d_gene: TRBD1; CDR3aa: CASSFGQAALGYTF; CDR3nt: TGTGCCAGCAGTTTCGGACAGGCGGCCTTGGGTTACACCTTC
v_gene: TRBV3-1; abundance: -; j_gene: TRBJ1-5; d_gene: -; CDR3aa: CASSQDRGEGNQPQHF; CDR3nt: TGTGCCAGCAGCCAAGACAGGGGTGAGGGCAATCAGCCCCAGCATTTT
v_gene: TRBV3-1; abundance: -; j_gene: TRBJ2-6; d_gene: -; CDR3aa: CASSKVRFAGANVLTF; CDR3nt: TGTGCCAGCAGTAAAGTCCGTTTTGCTGGGGCCAACGTCCTGACTTTC
v_gene: TRBV20-1; abundance: -; j_gene: TRBJ2-4; d_gene: -; CDR3aa: CSARDYDSSANIQYF; CDR3nt: TGCAGTGCTAGAGATTACGACTCTTCGGCAAACATTCAGTACTTC
v_gene: TRBV27; abundance: -; j_gene: TRBJ2-1; d_gene: -; CDR3aa: CASSLSVEQLNNEQFF; CDR3nt: TGTGCCAGCAGTTTATCGGTTGAACAGTTGAACAATGAGCAGTTCTTC
v_gene: TRBV29-1; abundance: once; j_gene: TRBJ2-1; d_gene: TRBD2; CDR3aa: CSVDGTTRRPNNEQFF; CDR3nt: TGCAGCGTTGATGGGACTACAAGACGACCAAACAATGAGCAGTTCTTC
v_gene: TRBV14; abundance: -; j_gene: TRBJ2-1; d_gene: -; CDR3aa: CASSQVPSVRRNEQFF; CDR3nt: TGTGCCAGCAGCCAAGTTCCCAGCGTACGTAGGAATGAGCAGTTCTTC
v_gene: TRBV9; abundance: -; j_gene: TRBJ2-6; d_gene: -; CDR3aa: CASSLPVVSGANVLTF; CDR3nt: TGTGCCAGCAGCCTACCGGTGGTCTCTGGGGCCAACGTCCTGACTTTC
v_gene: TRBV29-1; abundance: -; j_gene: TRBJ2-1; d_gene: -; CDR3aa: CSVAGLGTGGWDEQFF; CDR3nt: TGCAGCGTCGCGGGGCTAGGGACTGGGGGTTGGGATGAGCAGTTCTTC
v_gene: TRBV6-1; abundance: -; j_gene: TRBJ2-3; d_gene: -; CDR3aa: CASRETDTQYF; CDR3nt: TGTGCCAGCAGGGAGACAGATACGCAGTATTTT
v_gene: TRBV3-1; abundance: -; j_gene: TRBJ2-5; d_gene: -; CDR3aa: CASSQGVRRVETQYF; CDR3nt: TGTGCCAGCAGCCAAGGGGTTCGGCGGGTAGAGACCCAGTACTTC
v_gene: TRBV7-9; abundance: -; j_gene: TRBJ2-3; d_gene: -; CDR3aa: CASSSGVGAADTQYF; CDR3nt: TGTGCCAGCAGCTCGGGTGTCGGGGCTGCAGATACGCAGTATTTT
v_gene: TRBV3-1; abundance: -; j_gene: TRBJ2-3; d_gene: TRBD2; CDR3aa: CASSQDVYRLAGPRTDTQYF; CDR3nt: TGTGCCAGCAGCCAAGATGTGTACAGACTAGCGGGGCCTCGCACAGATACGCAGTATTTT
v_gene: TRBV29-1; abundance: -; j_gene: TRBJ2-2; d_gene: -; CDR3aa: CSVESRGDTGELFF; CDR3nt: TGCAGCGTTGAAAGCAGGGGCGACACCGGGGAGCTGTTTTTT
v_gene: TRBV12-3/TRBV12-4; abundance: -; j_gene: TRBJ2-7; d_gene: -; CDR3aa: CASTSGREQYF; CDR3nt: TGTGCCAGCACCTCGGGTAGGGAGCAGTACTTC
v_gene: TRBV19; abundance: -; j_gene: TRBJ1-1; d_gene: -; CDR3aa: CASSIWGGPNTEAFF; CDR3nt: TGTGCCAGTAGTATCTGGGGGGGCCCTAACACTGAAGCTTTCTTT
v_gene: TRBV12-3/TRBV12-4; abundance: -; j_gene: TRBJ1-5; d_gene: -; CDR3aa: CASSLGGQQQPQHF; CDR3nt: TGTGCCAGCAGTTTGGGGGGGCAGCAGCAGCCCCAGCATTTT
v_gene: TRBV7-7; abundance: few; j_gene: TRBJ2-1; d_gene: TRBD1; CDR3aa: CASSLEQGAYNEQFF; CDR3nt: TGTGCTAGCAGCTTAGAACAGGGGGCCTACAATGAGCAGTTCTTC
v_gene: TRBV20-1; abundance: -; j_gene: TRBJ2-5; d_gene: TRBD2; CDR3aa: CSARDRGGWETQYF; CDR3nt: TGCAGTGCTAGAGATCGGGGGGGCTGGGAGACCCAGTACTTC
v_gene: TRBV20-1; abundance: -; j_gene: TRBJ2-3; d_gene: TRBD2; CDR3aa: CSARDWIAGVFTDTQYF; CDR3nt: TGCAGTGCTAGAGATTGGATAGCGGGGGTTTTCACAGATACGCAGTATTTT
v_gene: TRBV28; abundance: -; j_gene: TRBJ2-1; d_gene: TRBD2; CDR3aa: CASNAGGSYNEQFF; CDR3nt: TGTGCCAGCAATGCGGGGGGCTCCTACAATGAGCAGTTCTTC
v_gene: TRBV9; abundance: -; j_gene: TRBJ1-2; d_gene: -; CDR3aa: CASSVVQGTSDGYTF; CDR3nt: TGTGCCAGCAGCGTAGTTCAGGGGACGTCTGATGGCTACACCTTC
v_gene: TRBV6-5; abundance: -; j_gene: TRBJ2-5; d_gene: -; CDR3aa: CASSYSLDSSGETQYF; CDR3nt: TGTGCCAGCAGTTACTCCCTGGACAGTAGTGGGGAGACCCAGTACTTC
v_gene: TRBV29-1; abundance: -; j_gene: TRBJ2-3; d_gene: -; CDR3aa: CSVPQGRTDTQYF; CDR3nt: TGCAGCGTCCCCCAGGGGCGGACAGATACGCAGTATTTT
v_gene: TRBV10-3; abundance: -; j_gene: TRBJ1-2; d_gene: -; CDR3aa: CATQMGEVYGYTF; CDR3nt: TGTGCCACCCAGATGGGAGAAGTCTATGGCTACACCTTC
v_gene: TRBV29-1; abundance: -; j_gene: TRBJ1-2; d_gene: -; CDR3aa: CSVEDAGRRHGYTF; CDR3nt: TGCAGCGTTGAAGATGCAGGGAGGAGGCATGGCTACACCTTC
v_gene: TRBV2; abundance: -; j_gene: TRBJ2-5; d_gene: TRBD2; CDR3aa: CASSGLAAGETQYF; CDR3nt: TGTGCCAGCAGTGGACTAGCGGCGGGAGAGACCCAGTACTTC
v_gene: TRBV25-1; abundance: few; j_gene: TRBJ2-1; d_gene: TRBD2; CDR3aa: CASLAGGYNEQFF; CDR3nt: TGTGCCAGCCTAGCGGGGGGCTACAATGAGCAGTTCTTC
v_gene: TRBV6-5; abundance: -; j_gene: TRBJ1-2; d_gene: TRBD1; CDR3aa: CASSYAFGDRTNYGYTF; CDR3nt: TGTGCCAGCAGTTACGCCTTTGGGGACAGGACTAACTATGGCTACACCTTC
v_gene: TRBV30; abundance: -; j_gene: TRBJ1-2; d_gene: TRBD1; CDR3aa: CAWSEGDRGFYGYTF; CDR3nt: TGTGCCTGGAGTGAGGGGGACAGGGGTTTTTATGGCTACACCTTC